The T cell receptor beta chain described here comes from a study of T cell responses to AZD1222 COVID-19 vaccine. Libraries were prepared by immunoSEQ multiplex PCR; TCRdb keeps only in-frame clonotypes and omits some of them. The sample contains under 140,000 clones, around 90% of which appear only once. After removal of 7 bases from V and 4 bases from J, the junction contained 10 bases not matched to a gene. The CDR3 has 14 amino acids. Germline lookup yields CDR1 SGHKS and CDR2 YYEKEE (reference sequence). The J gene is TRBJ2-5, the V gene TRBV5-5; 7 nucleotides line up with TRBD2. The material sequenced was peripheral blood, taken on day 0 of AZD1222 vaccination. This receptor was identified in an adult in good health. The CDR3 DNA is TGTGCCAGCCAAGGCGGGAGAATGCGAGAGACCCAGTACTTC. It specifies CASQGGRMRETQYF.